The 27 T cell receptor beta chains presented below share a single source sample, sequenced in a study of vaccination and CD4 T cells after COVID-19. These TCRs are of unknown antigen specificity. The assay that was used to sequence DNA from cultured CD4+ T cells was the Oncomine TCR Beta short-read assay. A single record per CDR3 protein comes from TCRdb applying MiXCR to the PCR reads. The sample has roughly 10,000 distinct CDR3 sequences; around three fifths are singletons. Treatment noted: roughly 11-day PBMC culture with coronavirus spike peptide pools or control peptides (ViraFEST assay). Gathering of the CD4+ T cells, from the unexposed donor, took place before the COVID-19 pandemic (2011-2018). The sample taken for sequencing was CD4+ T cells from blood, cultured in vitro. The receptor source for this set is a human donor in good health.

J is TRBJ2-3 and V is TRBV10-3; no clear D. The ends were cut back, 2 bases at V and 7 bases at J, with 4 bases in the middle. CDR1 and CDR2 (germline): ENHRY, SYGVKD. This CDR3 has 11 amino acids. CDR3 in amino acids: CAISETYTQYF. CDR3 DNA sequence: TGTGCCATCAGTGAGACATATACGCAGTATTTT.

Notes on this clonotype: At one of its ends the junction is not consistent with the germline gene, which may arise from a read error. The chain is built from TRBV10-3 and TRBJ1-1, with D unclear. CDR1 and CDR2 (germline): ENHRY, SYGVKD. This CDR3 is built from 13 residues. CDR3 DNA: TGTGCCATCAGTGAGACGGGAAACACTAAAGCTTTCTTT. Residues: CAISETGNTKAFF.

The V call is TRBV5-1, the J call TRBJ2-5; tentative D call: TRBD2 (8 bases). The germline V gene has CDR1 SGHRS and CDR2 YFSETQ. V dropped 2 bases and J dropped 3 bases, with 14 bases sitting between them. This CDR3 region has 15 residues. The CDR3 DNA reads TGCGCCAGCAGCTTCACGGGAGGGGGCAAAGAGACCCAGTACTTC. It translates to CASSFTGGGKETQYF.

CDR3 coding DNA: TGTGCCAGCAGCTCCAGCTTAGCGGGGGGGCAATACAATGAGCAGTTCTTC. The encoded protein is CASSSSLAGGQYNEQFF. This chain uses TRBV7-8 with TRBJ2-1; 11 nucleotides align to TRBD2. After removal of 4 bases from V and 4 bases from J, the junction contained 9 bases not matched to a gene. This CDR3 comprises 17 residues. Germline assignment: CDR1 SGHVS and CDR2 FQNEAQ.

This clonotype was found once. The rearrangement uses TRBV6-2 or TRBV6-3 and TRBJ1-2; 7 bases line up with TRBD1. Per the germline V gene, CDR1 is MNHEY and CDR2 is SVGEGT. Losses at the gene ends were 6 bases for V and 5 bases for J; bases not matched to a gene: 6. This CDR3 is built from 13 residues. CDR3 sequence reads: CASRTGASYGYTF. CDR3 nucleotide sequence: TGTGCCAGCAGAACAGGGGCCTCTTATGGCTACACCTTC.

This sequence joins TRBV19 and TRBJ1-5; weak D call: TRBD1 (6 bases). Germline V gene data show CDR1 as LNHDA and CDR2 as SQIVND (reference sequence). This CDR3 contains 15 residues. V was cut by 6 bases and J by 0 bases, with 12 bases left in between. The CDR3 loop reads CASRVQGYSNQPQHF. The CDR3 bases are TGTGCCAGTAGGGTACAGGGATATAGCAATCAGCCCCAGCATTTT.

V is TRBV19 and J is TRBJ1-1; D is unclear. V was shortened by 7 bases and J by 1 base, with 16 bases between the two germline ends. CDR1 LNHDA and CDR2 SQIVND come from the germline V gene (reference sequence). The CDR3 is made up of 15 amino acids. The CDR3 here is CASTHPGLGNTEAFF. The CDR3 DNA reads TGTGCCAGTACTCACCCGGGTCTTGGGAACACTGAAGCTTTCTTT.

DNA of the CDR3: TGCGCCAGCAGCTTGGATCCAGGGGTCAATGAGCAGTTCTTC. Protein sequence: CASSLDPGVNEQFF. The V gene is TRBV5-1, the J gene TRBJ2-1; D possibly corresponds to TRBD1 (6 bases). V lost 0 bases to trimming and J lost 6 bases, with 10 bases between them. Germline CDR1 and CDR2: SGHRS and YFSETQ. The CDR3 is 14 residues long.

The J gene is TRBJ2-7, the V gene TRBV7-2; D is possibly TRBD1 (5 bases). The CDR3 totals 15 residues. V was pared by 1 base and J by 5 bases, with 15 bases between. Germline CDR1 SGHTA, CDR2 FQGNSA. In DNA, the CDR3 is TGTGCCAGCAGCTTAGAAGGGGTAGAGTGGAACGAGCAGTACTTC. Its translation is CASSLEGVEWNEQYF.

The V and J genes are TRBV12-3 or TRBV12-4 and TRBJ2-3, with 8 bases that match TRBD2. Trimming at V came to 6 bases and at J to 4 bases, leaving 12 bases not matched to a gene. This CDR3 has 16 residues. CDR3 residues: CASRGSSGITADTQYF. Written as DNA, the CDR3 is TGTGCCAGCAGAGGGAGTAGCGGGATTACGGCAGATACGCAGTATTTT.

This clonotype was picked up a small number of times. This chain links TRBV12-3 or TRBV12-4 with TRBJ1-5; unclear D gene. Deletions cut 1 base from V and 4 bases from J, with 8 bases between. The CDR3 extends over 14 amino acids. CDR3: CASSLGGKNQPQHF. CDR3 bases: TGTGCCAGCAGTTTAGGTGGGAAGAATCAGCCCCAGCATTTT.

This clonotype appeared once. The rearrangement uses TRBV6-4 and TRBJ2-1; 7 positions match TRBD1. This CDR3 comprises 15 residues. V lost 5 bases, J lost 2 bases, and 6 bases stayed unmatched. The germline CDR1 and CDR2 sequences are MRHNA and SNTAGT. The CDR3, as DNA: TGTGCCAGCAGTCGACTGACAGGGACCTACAATGAGCAGTTCTTC. This translates into CASSRLTGTYNEQFF.

This chain links TRBV11-2 with TRBJ2-7; 11 bases align to TRBD2. The CDR3 spans 15 residues. V gave up 3 bases and J gave up 4 bases; unmatched junction bases: 5. In germline, CDR1 is SGHAT, CDR2 FQNNGV. This chain's CDR3 is CASSLGLAVSYEQYF. The CDR3 region has the DNA TGTGCCAGCAGCTTGGGACTAGCGGTCTCATACGAGCAGTACTTC.

This clonotype was counted once. V and J are TRBV7-6 and TRBJ2-1, with no clear D. The germline V gene has CDR1 SGHVS and CDR2 FNYEAQ. The CDR3 runs to 15 residues. V was cut by 1 base and J by 0 bases, with 7 bases left in between. Written as DNA, the CDR3 is TGTGCCAGCAGCTTAGAGGGTCGCTCCTACAATGAGCAGTTCTTC. Translating gives CASSLEGRSYNEQFF.

This chain links TRBV12-3 or TRBV12-4 with TRBJ1-2; D might be TRBD1 (6 bases). The V end lost 5 bases, the J end lost 0 bases, and 22 bases lay between the germline ends. The CDR3 runs 18 residues. CDR3 region: CASSPLRRGIPPNYGYTF. CDR3 bases: TGTGCCAGCAGTCCACTCCGTAGGGGGATCCCTCCTAACTATGGCTACACCTTC.

In this sample, this clonotype turned up a few times. This chain links TRBV15 with TRBJ1-2; D uncertain. This CDR3 contains 14 residues. Germline-derived CDR1 and CDR2 are LNHNV and YYDKDF (reference sequence). The V end lost 1 base, the J end lost 8 bases, and 14 bases lay between the germline ends. The CDR3 DNA sequence: TGTGCCACCAGCAGAGGGTCCAGTCGCGGGGGCTACACCTTC. Translated: CATSRGSSRGGYTF.

The chain couples TRBV12-3 or TRBV12-4 to TRBJ1-2, with D perhaps TRBD1 (5 bases). V was clipped by 7 bases and J by 8 bases, with 14 bases between them. This CDR3 has 12 amino acids. DNA of the CDR3: TGTGCCAGCAACTCAGGGTGGGGCGGCTACACCTTC. Its protein product is CASNSGWGGYTF.

The sample holds a few counts of this clonotype. The genes are TRBV20-1 and TRBJ2-2; 13 bases align to TRBD2. In germline, CDR1 is DFQATT, CDR2 SNEGSKA (reference sequence). Unmatched junction bases numbered 13, after V lost 1 base and J lost 5 bases. CDR3 size: 19 residues. In DNA form, the CDR3 reads TGCAGTGCTAGAGGGTCGAGCGGACTAGCGGGAGATGGGACCGGGGAGCTGTTTTTT. Residues: CSARGSSGLAGDGTGELFF.

About this clonotype itself: Its ends do not fully match the called genes, so a read error is possible. The chain uses TRBV10-3 and TRBJ2-2; unclear D gene. The CDR3 runs 12 residues. Germline values: CDR1 ENHRY, CDR2 SYGVKD. DNA for the CDR3: TGTGCCATCAGCCCGAACGCCGGGGAGCTGTTTTTT. As protein: CAISPNAGELFF.

This clonotype was observed a few times. The chain joins TRBV15 to TRBJ1-1, with D possibly being TRBD1 (5 bases). Trimming left V 3 bases short and J 5 bases short, with 7 bases between. CDR1 is LNHNV, CDR2 YYDKDF, per germline (reference sequence). The CDR3 spans 12 residues. The CDR3 here is CATSREGTEAFF. CDR3 DNA: TGTGCCACCAGCAGGGAGGGGACTGAAGCTTTCTTT.

CDR3 sequence (DNA): TGTGCCAGCCGAATACAGTCAGTCGGCGGGGAGCTGTTTTTT. Residues: CASRIQSVGGELFF. V and J are TRBV6-1 and TRBJ2-2, with D hard to call. The CDR3 has 14 amino acids. Germline loops: CDR1 MNHNS, CDR2 SASEGT. With 8 bases removed from V and 7 bases from J, the gap between germline ends came to 17 bases.

The table lists this clonotype with a few counts. The V call is TRBV5-1, the J call TRBJ2-1; no clear D gene. Per germline, CDR1 SGHRS and CDR2 YFSETQ. V was shortened by 3 bases and J by 7 bases, with 8 bases between the two germline ends. This CDR3 is 12 amino acids long. CDR3 protein: CASSSTTNEQFF. The CDR3 DNA reads as TGCGCCAGCAGCTCGACCACTAATGAGCAGTTCTTC.

The chain is built from TRBV20-1 and TRBJ1-1; D might be TRBD1 (6 bases). The CDR3 spans 19 residues. The V and J ends lost 3 bases and 8 bases respectively, with 34 bases between them. CDR1 is DFQATT and CDR2 is SNEGSKA in the germline V gene (reference sequence). This CDR3 reads CSARRSGQLAPPDSMEAFF. In DNA, the CDR3 is TGCAGTGCTAGGCGGTCGGGACAATTGGCCCCACCGGATTCGATGGAAGCTTTCTTT.

The V call is TRBV20-1, the J call TRBJ2-5; 10 bases align to TRBD1. With V trimmed by 3 bases and J by 6 bases, 10 bases remained unmatched. This CDR3 is 15 amino acids long. Germline V gene lookup returns CDR1 DFQATT and CDR2 SNEGSKA (reference sequence). CDR3 in DNA: TGCAGTGCTAGCGGACAGGGGGGGCCCCCAAAGACCCAGTACTTC. Residues: CSASGQGGPPKTQYF.

CDR3 region: CASSLPGYQPQHF. The CDR3, as DNA: TGTGCCAGCAGCTTACCCGGGTATCAGCCCCAGCATTTT. The V call is TRBV7-9, the J call TRBJ1-5, with D unresolved. CDR3 length: 13 residues. The V gene's germline CDR1 is SEHNR and CDR2 FQNEAQ (reference sequence). The germline V and J ends were trimmed by 2 bases and 5 bases, with 7 bases remaining between them.

The rearrangement uses TRBV4-3 and TRBJ1-2; maybe TRBD1 (5 bases). Germline V gene data show CDR1 as LGHNA and CDR2 as YSLEER. This CDR3 has 16 residues. The V end was cut by 0 bases, the J end by 3 bases, with 14 bases between. Here the CDR3 DNA reads TGCGCCAGCAGCCAAGAGGGGCGGGGGGGTTACTATGGCTACACCTTC. The encoded protein is CASSQEGRGGYYGYTF.

This clonotype was found once. A junction boundary mismatches the germline segment, possibly from a read error. V gene TRBV12-3 or TRBV12-4 combines with J gene TRBJ1-2; no reliable D call. This CDR3 spans 13 amino acids. The CDR3 DNA reads TGTGCCAGCAGTCCGGTGGAGTTCTATGGCAACACCTTC. It specifies CASSPVEFYGNTF.